This T cell receptor (beta chain) comes out of a study of blood T cell repertoires in COVID-19. Looking at the study overall: Collection of acute and convalescent COVID-19 samples took place in the United States, Italy and Spain.

This clone showed up just once. TCRdb's copy holds only in-frame clones and misses some; the assay was immunoSEQ multiplex PCR. The table records 450,000 to 600,000 clones, about nine tenths of them present only once. In assigning cohorts, the study relied on participant-reported clinical history. The CDR3 runs 17 residues. The germline gives CDR1 SGHKS, CDR2 YYEKEE (reference sequence). Trimming removed 4 bases from V and 5 bases from J; junction bases left unmatched: 14. The chain is built from TRBV5-5 and TRBJ2-7; 11 bases are a match to TRBD2. What was sequenced was PBMCs or T cells enriched from blood (not recorded which). The sequence was obtained from a woman younger than 35 who had recovered from COVID-19. As DNA, the CDR3 is TGTGCCAGCAGCATAACCCGACTAGCGGGGAGGGTTGACGAGCAGTACTTC. It specifies CASSITRLAGRVDEQYF.